A single sample is the source of the 20 T cell receptor beta chains below, sequenced in a study of response to subunit inactivated influenza vaccine. MiXCR, applied by TCRdb to the RT-PCR reads, yields one record per CDR3 protein. The data hold about 180,000 distinct CDR3 sequences, with about 9% observed a single time. Sequenced here: non-naive T cells sorted from PBMCs, sampled on the day of vaccination. The receptors come from a man aged 45 to 65 who received an inactivated influenza vaccine.

This chain links TRBV28 with TRBJ2-2; 13 bases line up with TRBD2. Trimming took 3 bases from V and 2 from J; bases not matched to a gene: 9. The CDR3 is made up of 19 amino acids. Germline CDR1 reads MDHEN; CDR2 reads SYDVKM. The CDR3 DNA is TGTGCCAGCAGTTTGTGGAGGACTAGCGGGAGAAAAAACACCGGGGAGCTGTTTTTT. It yields the protein CASSLWRTSGRKNTGELFF.

The chain couples TRBV3-1 to TRBJ1-4; D may be TRBD1 (5 bases). Germline-derived CDR1 and CDR2 are LGHDT and YNNKEL (reference sequence). V was trimmed by 4 bases and J by 5 bases, leaving 14 bases between them. The CDR3 covers 15 residues. CDR3 amino acids: CASSPGRRRNEKLFF. CDR3 DNA: TGTGCCAGCAGCCCGGGACGCCGGCGGAATGAAAAACTGTTTTTT.

This clonotype has only a few counts. V and J are TRBV29-1 and TRBJ2-1, with D unclear. There are 8 residues in the CDR3. Trimming shortened V by 0 bases and J by 12 bases, and 0 bases separated the two germline ends. Per the germline V gene, CDR1 is SQVTM and CDR2 is ANQGSEA. DNA of the CDR3: TGCAGCGTTGAAGAGCAGTTCTTC. Protein product: CSVEEQFF.

The rearrangement joins TRBV5-1 to TRBJ2-7; the D is unclear. The CDR3 runs to 12 residues. V gave up 0 bases and J gave up 5 bases, with 6 bases separating them. The germline gives CDR1 SGHRS, CDR2 YFSETQ. This chain's CDR3 is CASSLALDEQYF. In nucleotides, the CDR3 is TGCGCCAGCAGCTTGGCCCTAGACGAGCAGTACTTC.

This clonotype was recorded a few times. The J gene is TRBJ2-7, the V gene TRBV6-2 or TRBV6-3; maybe TRBD1 (6 bases). V dropped 10 bases and J dropped 1 base, with 17 bases sitting between them. This CDR3 comprises 14 residues. The V gene's germline CDR1 is MNHEY and CDR2 SVGEGT. CDR3 sequence: CATKRQAASYEQYF. CDR3 bases: TGTGCCACCAAAAGACAGGCCGCTTCCTACGAGCAGTACTTC.

The chain uses TRBV20-1 and TRBJ2-5; D gene ambiguous. Germline lookup yields CDR1 DFQATT and CDR2 SNEGSKA (reference sequence). This CDR3 is 14 amino acids long. V was shortened by 0 bases and J by 5 bases, with 13 bases between the two germline ends. The CDR3 loop reads CSARDWQSVETQYF. In DNA form, the CDR3 reads TGCAGTGCTAGAGATTGGCAGTCTGTGGAGACCCAGTACTTC.

For this clonotype: A read error may explain this, as a much larger clone is one base away. The chain uses TRBV5-1 and TRBJ1-2; TRBD1 agrees at 8 bases. This CDR3 region has 14 residues. The germline gives CDR1 SGHRS, CDR2 YFSETQ. CDR3 DNA: TGCGCCAACAGCTCGGGACGGACAGGGAATGGCTACACCTTC. It specifies CANSSGRTGNGYTF.

The rearrangement links TRBV6-1 to TRBJ2-3, with 7 positions matching TRBD1. With 6 bases clipped from V and 2 bases from J, the junction kept 5 bases outside the gene matches. The CDR3 loop spans 14 amino acids. Germline V gene data show CDR1 as MNHNS and CDR2 as SASEGT. CDR3 protein: CASSQQGVTDTQYF. In DNA form, the CDR3 reads TGTGCCAGCAGCCAGCAGGGGGTCACAGATACGCAGTATTTT.

This clonotype has a handful of counts. The chain uses TRBV2 and TRBJ2-7; 10 nucleotides match TRBD1. The CDR3 has 15 amino acids. V shed 7 bases and J 5 bases; nucleotides not matched to a gene: 11. Per the germline V gene, CDR1 is SNHLY and CDR2 is FYNNEI. CDR3 in amino acids: CASTFTGTGANEQYF. In nucleotides, the CDR3 is TGTGCCAGCACTTTCACCGGGACAGGGGCAAACGAGCAGTACTTC.

This clonotype was seen a handful of times. The chain employs TRBV5-1 and TRBJ1-1; 8 bases fit TRBD1. The CDR3 length is 16 residues. With V trimmed by 3 bases and J by 4 bases, 11 bases remained unmatched. Germline V gene data show CDR1 as SGHRS and CDR2 as YFSETQ. The CDR3 DNA reads as TGCGCCAGCAGCTCAAGAGGACAGGGTTTGGGCACTGAAGCTTTCTTT. Protein: CASSSRGQGLGTEAFF.

This clonotype was detected only a few times. The V call is TRBV14, the J call TRBJ2-1; 7 positions match TRBD1. With V trimmed by 0 bases and J by 4 bases, 6 bases remained unmatched. In germline, CDR1 is SGHDN, CDR2 FVKESK. This CDR3 comprises 16 residues. The CDR3 is CASSQDRGQFYNEQFF. CDR3 nucleotides: TGTGCCAGCAGCCAAGATCGGGGACAGTTTTACAATGAGCAGTTCTTC.

The sample holds a few counts of this clonotype. This chain connects TRBV18 to TRBJ2-2, with a weak D call TRBD2 (6 bases). Germline-derived CDR1 and CDR2 are KGHSH and LQKENI. Trimming removed 3 bases at V and 2 bases at J, with 13 bases between. The CDR3 contains 16 residues. DNA of the CDR3: TGTGCCAGCTCACCGTTTCTCGGGAGTAACACCGGGGAGCTGTTTTTT. It is translated as CASSPFLGSNTGELFF. Variable domain in full (rest from reference TRBV18 and TRBJ2-2): NAGVMQNPRHLVRRRGQEARLRCSPMKGHSHVYWYRQLPEEGLKFMVYLQKENIIDESGMPKERFSAEFPKEGPSILRIQQVVRGDSAAYFCASSPFLGSNTGELFFGEGSRLTVL.

There are many counts of this clonotype. The rearrangement uses TRBV11-1 and TRBJ2-1; D call uncertain. CDR3 length equals 19 residues. Trimming pared 3 bases from V and 2 bases from J, leaving 23 bases between. The germline V gene has CDR1 SGHAT and CDR2 FQDESV (reference sequence). In DNA form, the CDR3 reads TGTGCCAGCAGCTTTGGTGGGCTTGGGTTCCAAGGGACCTACAATGAGCAGTTCTTC. This gives the protein CASSFGGLGFQGTYNEQFF.

Only a few counts were recorded for this clonotype. The V gene is TRBV4-2, the J gene TRBJ1-3; no definite D call. Trimming took 1 base from V and 0 from J, leaving 7 bases between them. In germline, CDR1 is LGHNA, CDR2 YNFKEQ. This CDR3 comprises 15 residues. The CDR3 here is CASSQVGSSGNTIYF. The CDR3 region has the DNA TGTGCCAGCAGCCAAGTGGGAAGCTCTGGAAACACCATATATTTT.

The rearrangement joins TRBV27 to TRBJ2-5; no reliable D call. The CDR3 runs to 10 residues. The V gene lost 9 bases and the J gene lost 2 bases, with 4 bases spanning the gap. The V gene's germline CDR1 is MNHEY and CDR2 SMNVEV (reference sequence). Written as DNA, the CDR3 is TGTGCCAGGTCGCAAGAGACCCAGTACTTC. Amino acids: CARSQETQYF.

A few counts support this clonotype. J is TRBJ1-2 and V is TRBV5-8, with D hard to call. V lost 4 bases, J lost 4 bases, and 14 bases lay in between. The CDR3 is 14 residues long. Germline V lookup: CDR1 SGHTS, CDR2 YDEGEE. CDR3 sequence: CASSLPYQSYGYTF. The CDR3 DNA is TGTGCCAGCAGCCTCCCTTACCAGTCCTATGGCTACACCTTC. The variable domain in full, with the rest retrieved from reference TRBV5-8 and TRBJ1-2, is EAGVTQSPTHLIKTRGQQATLRCSPISGHTSVYWYQQALGLGLQFLLWYDEGEERNRGNFPPRFSGRQFPNYSSELNVNALELEDSALYLCASSLPYQSYGYTFGSGTRLTVV.

A few counts support this clonotype. J is TRBJ2-7 and V is TRBV7-2; D is unclear. This CDR3 has 12 residues. Per germline, CDR1 SGHTA and CDR2 FQGNSA. Trimming stripped 6 bases from V and 4 bases from J, with 10 bases between. Here the CDR3 reads CASRDPRYEQYF. The CDR3 DNA sequence: TGTGCCAGCAGAGACCCTAGATACGAGCAGTACTTC.

This clonotype came up many times. The chain carries TRBV28 and TRBJ1-6; D unclear. The CDR3 sequence is 16 residues long. The germline V and J ends were trimmed by 2 bases and 7 bases, with 15 bases remaining between them. Germline CDR1 and CDR2: MDHEN and SYDVKM. This CDR3 reads CASSLHNRIFNSPLHF. The CDR3 coding sequence is TGTGCCAGCAGTTTACATAATCGGATCTTCAATTCACCCCTCCACTTT.

The chain combines TRBV4-3 with TRBJ2-2; D is possibly TRBD2 (6 bases). Germline assignment: CDR1 LGHNA and CDR2 YSLEER. V was cut by 4 bases and J by 7 bases, with 13 bases left in between. The CDR3 runs to 14 residues. The CDR3 coding sequence is TGCGCCAGCAGCCTCCGGGTGCGGGACGGGGAGCTGTTTTTT. This translates into CASSLRVRDGELFF.

This clonotype appeared a few times. The chain links TRBV12-3 or TRBV12-4 to TRBJ2-7, with TRBD2 identical over 14 bases. V lost 7 bases to trimming and J lost 4 bases; unmatched junction nucleotides: 3. This CDR3 spans 14 amino acids. The CDR3 here is CASTGTSGSYEQYF. Written as DNA, the CDR3 is TGTGCCAGCACCGGGACTAGCGGGAGTTACGAGCAGTACTTC.